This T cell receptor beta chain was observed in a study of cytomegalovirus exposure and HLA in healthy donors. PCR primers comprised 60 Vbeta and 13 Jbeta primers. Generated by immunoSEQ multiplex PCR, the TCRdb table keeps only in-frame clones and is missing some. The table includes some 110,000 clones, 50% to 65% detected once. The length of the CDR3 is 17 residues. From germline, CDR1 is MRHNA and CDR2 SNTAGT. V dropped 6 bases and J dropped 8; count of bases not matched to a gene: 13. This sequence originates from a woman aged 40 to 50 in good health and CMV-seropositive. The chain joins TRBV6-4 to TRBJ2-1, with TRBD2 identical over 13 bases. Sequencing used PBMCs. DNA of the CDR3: TGTGCCAGCAGGCCCCAAAGCCCGGGACTAGCGGGACATGAGCAGTTCTTC. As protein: CASRPQSPGLAGHEQFF.